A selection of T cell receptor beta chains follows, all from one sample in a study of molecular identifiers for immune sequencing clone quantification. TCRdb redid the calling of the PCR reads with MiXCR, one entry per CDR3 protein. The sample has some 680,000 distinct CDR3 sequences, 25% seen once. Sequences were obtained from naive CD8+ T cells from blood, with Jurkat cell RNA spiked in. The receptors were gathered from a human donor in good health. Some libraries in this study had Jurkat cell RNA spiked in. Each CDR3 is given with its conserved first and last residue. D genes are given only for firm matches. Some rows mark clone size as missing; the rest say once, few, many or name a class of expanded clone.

CAWTGGTGELFF | TGTGCCTGGACAGGGGGCACCGGGGAGCTGTTTTTT | TRBD1 | TRBJ2-2 | TRBV30 | few
CASSQVTGDTQYF | TGTGCCAGCAGCCAAGTGACCGGCGATACGCAGTATTTT | - | TRBJ2-3 | TRBV4-2 | many
CASSQEGAIYGYTF | TGTGCCAGCAGCCAAGAAGGGGCTATCTATGGCTACACCTTC | - | TRBJ1-2 | TRBV14 | many
CASSVTSGSPGEQFF | TGTGCCAGCAGTGTCACTAGCGGGAGTCCTGGTGAGCAGTTCTTC | TRBD2 | TRBJ2-1 | TRBV6-5 | few
CASSLRGGQTEAFF | TGTGCCAGCAGCTTGCGGGGGGGGCAAACTGAAGCTTTCTTT | - | TRBJ1-1 | TRBV5-8 | -
CASSLGRTSGNEQFF | TGTGCCAGCAGCTTAGGTCGGACTAGCGGCAATGAGCAGTTCTTC | TRBD2 | TRBJ2-1 | TRBV11-2 | -
CASSLPGQNNSPLHF | TGTGCCAGCAGTTTACCCGGACAAAATAATTCACCCCTCCACTTT | - | TRBJ1-6 | TRBV12-3/TRBV12-4 | many
CASSSPGGDGTTEAFF | TGTGCCAGCAGCTCCCCAGGGGGGGACGGGACGACTGAAGCTTTCTTT | TRBD1 | TRBJ1-1 | TRBV7-8 | -
CASSFGQGGTGELFF | TGTGCCAGCAGTTTTGGACAGGGTGGGACCGGGGAGCTGTTTTTT | TRBD1 | TRBJ2-2 | TRBV27 | many
CASSGLTSRTRTDTQYF | TGTGCCAGCAGCGGGCTGACTAGCAGAACCCGAACAGATACGCAGTATTTT | TRBD2 | TRBJ2-3 | TRBV12-3/TRBV12-4 | many
CASSQGGSSYEQYF | TGCGCCAGCAGCCAAGGTGGGAGCTCCTACGAGCAGTACTTC | - | TRBJ2-7 | TRBV4-3 | many
CASSQDVVQARVVDEQYF | TGCGCCAGCAGCCAAGATGTTGTACAGGCCAGGGTTGTCGACGAGCAGTACTTC | - | TRBJ2-7 | TRBV4-3 | -
CASSQGLGRGNEQFF | TGCGCCAGCAGCCAAGGTTTGGGTAGGGGCAATGAGCAGTTCTTC | - | TRBJ2-1 | TRBV4-1 | -
CASSLVSAGINEQFF | TGTGCCAGCAGCTTAGTATCAGCGGGGATCAATGAGCAGTTCTTC | TRBD2 | TRBJ2-1 | TRBV7-9 | -
CASSIGLAENIQYF | TGTGCCAGCAGCATAGGACTAGCGGAAAACATTCAGTACTTC | TRBD2 | TRBJ2-4 | TRBV5-4 | few
CASSLREDSNQPQHF | TGTGCCAGCAGCTTGAGGGAAGACAGTAATCAGCCCCAGCATTTT | - | TRBJ1-5 | TRBV5-6 | many
CASSFDPGELFF | TGTGCCAGCAGCTTCGATCCCGGGGAGCTGTTTTTT | - | TRBJ2-2 | TRBV7-8 | few